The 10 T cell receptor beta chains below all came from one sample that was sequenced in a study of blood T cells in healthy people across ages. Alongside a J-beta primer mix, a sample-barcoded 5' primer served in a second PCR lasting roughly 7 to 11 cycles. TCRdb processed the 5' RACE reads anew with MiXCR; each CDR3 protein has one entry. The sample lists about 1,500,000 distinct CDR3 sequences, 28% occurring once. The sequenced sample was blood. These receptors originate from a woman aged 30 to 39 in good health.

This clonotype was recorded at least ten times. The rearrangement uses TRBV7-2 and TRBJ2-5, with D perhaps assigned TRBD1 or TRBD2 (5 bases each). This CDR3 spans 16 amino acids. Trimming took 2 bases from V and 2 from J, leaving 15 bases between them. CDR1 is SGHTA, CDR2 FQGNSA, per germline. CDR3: CASSLLGTVSQETQYF. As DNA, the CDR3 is TGTGCCAGCAGCTTATTAGGGACCGTCAGTCAAGAGACCCAGTACTTC.

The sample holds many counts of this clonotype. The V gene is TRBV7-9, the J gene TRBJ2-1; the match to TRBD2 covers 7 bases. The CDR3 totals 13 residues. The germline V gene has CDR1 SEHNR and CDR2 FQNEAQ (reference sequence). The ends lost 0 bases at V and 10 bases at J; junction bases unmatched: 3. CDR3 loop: CASSLAERDEQFF. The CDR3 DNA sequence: TGTGCCAGCAGCTTAGCGGAGCGGGACGAGCAGTTCTTC.

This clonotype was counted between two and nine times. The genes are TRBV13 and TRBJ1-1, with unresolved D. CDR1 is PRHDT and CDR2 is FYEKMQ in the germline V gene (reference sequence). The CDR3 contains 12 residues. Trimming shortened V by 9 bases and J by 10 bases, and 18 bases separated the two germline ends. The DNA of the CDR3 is TGTGCCAGTAGCCAAAAAGGAACGGTAGCTTTCTTT. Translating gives CASSQKGTVAFF.

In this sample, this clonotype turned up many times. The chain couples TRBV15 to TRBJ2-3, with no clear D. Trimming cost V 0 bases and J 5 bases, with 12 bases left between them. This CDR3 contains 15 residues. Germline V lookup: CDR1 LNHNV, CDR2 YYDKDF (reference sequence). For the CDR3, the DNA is TGTGCCACCAGCAGAGATTGGGCCGCCGGAGATACGCAGTATTTT. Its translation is CATSRDWAAGDTQYF.

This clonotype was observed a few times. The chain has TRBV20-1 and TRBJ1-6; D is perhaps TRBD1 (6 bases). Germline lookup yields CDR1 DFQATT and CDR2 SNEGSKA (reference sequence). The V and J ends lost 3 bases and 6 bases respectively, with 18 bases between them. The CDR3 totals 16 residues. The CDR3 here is CSARDGGLLFNSPLHF. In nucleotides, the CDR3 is TGCAGTGCTAGGGACGGGGGGCTTCTCTTTAATTCACCCCTCCACTTT.

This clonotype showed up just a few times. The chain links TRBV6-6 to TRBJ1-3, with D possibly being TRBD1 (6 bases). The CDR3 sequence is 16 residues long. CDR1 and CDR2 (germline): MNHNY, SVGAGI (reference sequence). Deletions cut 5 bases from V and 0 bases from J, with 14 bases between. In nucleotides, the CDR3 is TGTGCCAGCAGTCCTTCGCACAGGGTCTCTGGAAACACCATATATTTT. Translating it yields CASSPSHRVSGNTIYF.

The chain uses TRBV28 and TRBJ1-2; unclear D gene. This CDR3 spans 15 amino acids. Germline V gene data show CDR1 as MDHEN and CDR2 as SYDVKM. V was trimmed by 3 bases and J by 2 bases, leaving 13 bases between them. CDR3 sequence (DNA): TGTGCCAGCAGTTTTCCGGGAATGGCGAACTATGGCTACACCTTC. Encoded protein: CASSFPGMANYGYTF.

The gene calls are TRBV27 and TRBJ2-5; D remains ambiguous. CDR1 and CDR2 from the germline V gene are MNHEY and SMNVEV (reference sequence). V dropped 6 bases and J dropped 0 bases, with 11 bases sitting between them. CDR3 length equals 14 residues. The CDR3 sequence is CASSPAVYQETQYF. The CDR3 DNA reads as TGTGCCAGCAGCCCCGCCGTGTACCAAGAGACCCAGTACTTC.

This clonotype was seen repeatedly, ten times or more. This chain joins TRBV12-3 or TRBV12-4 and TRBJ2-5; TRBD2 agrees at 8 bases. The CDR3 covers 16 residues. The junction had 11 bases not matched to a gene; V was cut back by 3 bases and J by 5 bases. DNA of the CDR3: TGTGCCAGCAGTTTTAGACGGGAGGGCCCAGGGGAGACCCAGTACTTC. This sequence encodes CASSFRREGPGETQYF.

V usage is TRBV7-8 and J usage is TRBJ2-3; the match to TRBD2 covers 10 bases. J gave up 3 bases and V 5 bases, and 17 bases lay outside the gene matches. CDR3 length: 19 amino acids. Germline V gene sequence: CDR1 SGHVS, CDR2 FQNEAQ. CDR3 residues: CASSPQGTSASWVTDTQYF. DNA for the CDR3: TGTGCCAGCAGCCCACAGGGGACTAGCGCCTCCTGGGTTACAGATACGCAGTATTTT.